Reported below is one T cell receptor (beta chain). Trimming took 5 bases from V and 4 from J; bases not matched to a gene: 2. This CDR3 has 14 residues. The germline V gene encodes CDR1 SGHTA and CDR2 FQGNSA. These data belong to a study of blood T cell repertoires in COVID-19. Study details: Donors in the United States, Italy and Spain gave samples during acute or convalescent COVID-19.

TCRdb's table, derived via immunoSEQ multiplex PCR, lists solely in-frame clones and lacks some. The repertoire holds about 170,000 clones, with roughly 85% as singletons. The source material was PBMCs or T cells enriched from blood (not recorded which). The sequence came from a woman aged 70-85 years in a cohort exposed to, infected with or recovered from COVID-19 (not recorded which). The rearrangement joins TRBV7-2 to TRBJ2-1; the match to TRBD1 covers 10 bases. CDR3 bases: TGTGCCAGCAGCCCGGGACAGGGGTACAATGAGCAGTTCTTC. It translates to CASSPGQGYNEQFF. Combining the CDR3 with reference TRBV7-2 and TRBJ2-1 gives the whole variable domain GAGVSQSPSNKVTEKGKDVELRCDPISGHTALYWYRQSLGQGLEFLIYFQGNSAPDKSGLPSDRFSAERTGGSVSTLTIQRTQQEDSAVYLCASSPGQGYNEQFFGPGTRLTVL.